The T cell receptor beta chain described here comes from a study of blood T cell repertoires in COVID-19. Trimming removed 3 bases from V and 0 bases from J, with 14 bases in between. The CDR3 has 17 amino acids. Germline values: CDR1 LGHNA, CDR2 YSLEER. Libraries were prepared by immunoSEQ multiplex PCR; TCRdb keeps only in-frame clonotypes and omits some of them. The table records 150,000 to 200,000 clones, less than 85% of them present only once. The chain employs TRBV4-3 and TRBJ1-4; TRBD1 might be the D (6 bases). What was sequenced was PBMCs or T cells enriched from blood (not recorded which). This receptor was identified in a woman aged 45 to 65 who had recovered from COVID-19. The CDR3 DNA reads TGCGCCAGCAGCCAGTCGGCAGGGGTGGCAACTAATGAAAAACTGTTTTTT. Translated, it gives CASSQSAGVATNEKLFF.